What follows are 18 T cell receptor beta chains derived from one specimen sequenced in a study of T cells in Graves' hyperthyroidism and ophthalmopathy. It was RNA transcripts that yielded the amplified TCR beta CDR3 regions. The study used the HTBI primer set for a first-round RT-PCR of the TCR CDR3. TCRdb re-called the multiplex PCR reads with MiXCR, one entry per CDR3 protein. The table lists approximately 520,000 distinct CDR3 sequences, around 24% of them singletons. Sequencing was carried out using blood. These receptors were collected from a woman in her 30s with Graves' ophthalmopathy.

Ten or more counts support this clonotype. This sequence joins TRBV19 and TRBJ1-1; no firm D call. Germline values: CDR1 LNHDA, CDR2 SQIVND (reference sequence). The V end was cut by 6 bases, the J end by 8 bases, with 13 bases between. This CDR3 spans 12 amino acids. The CDR3 DNA sequence: TGTGCCAGTAGGATGATGGGCGCGGAAGCTTTCTTT. Protein product: CASRMMGAEAFF.

This clonotype was seen only a few times. This chain links TRBV12-3 or TRBV12-4 with TRBJ2-7; 8 nucleotides agree with TRBD2. With V trimmed by 5 bases and J by 0 bases, 6 bases remained unmatched. The CDR3 has 15 amino acids. The CDR3 DNA reads TGTGCCAGCAGTCGAGAGCGGGGGACCTCCTACGAGCAGTACTTC. The encoded protein is CASSRERGTSYEQYF.

The V call is TRBV12-3 or TRBV12-4, the J call TRBJ2-5; tentatively, D is TRBD2 (6 bases). The CDR3 spans 15 residues. V shed 4 bases and J shed 5 bases, with 17 bases lying between them. The CDR3 loop is CASSYPRGSGETQYF. CDR3 coding DNA: TGTGCCAGCAGTTACCCGCGGGGAAGCGGGGAGACCCAGTACTTC.

This clonotype has at least ten counts. The chain joins TRBV12-3 or TRBV12-4 to TRBJ2-7, with D unclear. Trimming cost V 5 bases and J 6 bases, with 20 bases left between them. The CDR3 totals 15 residues. The CDR3 loop reads CASSPRAIPLVEQYF. The CDR3 region has the DNA TGTGCCAGCAGTCCCCGGGCCATCCCTTTGGTCGAGCAGTACTTC.

This clonotype has a count of ten or more. The chain employs TRBV25-1 and TRBJ2-5; TRBD1 aligns across 11 bases. V lost 4 bases and J lost 5; bases outside the gene matches: 3. This CDR3 region has 14 residues. Germline CDR1 is MGHDK and CDR2 is SYGVNS. The CDR3 sequence: CASSGTGGAETQYF. CDR3 bases: TGTGCCAGCAGTGGGACAGGGGGCGCGGAGACCCAGTACTTC. Drawing the rest from reference TRBV25-1 and TRBJ2-5, the complete variable domain is EADIYQTPRYLVIGTGKKITLECSQTMGHDKMYWYQQDPGMELHLIHYSYGVNSTEKGDLSSESTVSRIRTEHFPLTLESARPSHTSQYLCASSGTGGAETQYFGPGTRLLVL.

The rearrangement joins TRBV19 to TRBJ2-5, with D unresolved. Between the trimmed V and J ends, which lost 3 bases and 5 bases, there was a span of 13 bases. Germline V lookup: CDR1 LNHDA, CDR2 SQIVND (reference sequence). This CDR3 comprises 14 residues. CDR3 sequence reads: CASSISAVEETQYF. CDR3 DNA: TGTGCCAGTAGTATCTCTGCGGTTGAGGAGACCCAGTACTTC. Drawing the rest from reference TRBV19 and TRBJ2-5, the complete variable domain is DGGITQSPKYLFRKEGQNVTLSCEQNLNHDAMYWYRQDPGQGLRLIYYSQIVNDFQKGDIAEGYSVSREKKESFPLTVTSAQKNPTAFYLCASSISAVEETQYFGPGTRLLVL.

This clonotype was recorded at least ten times. The CDR3 reads CASSTRQFYEQYF. CDR3 bases: TGTGCCAGCAGCACCCGACAGTTCTACGAGCAGTACTTC. The gene calls are TRBV13 and TRBJ2-7, with TRBD1 as a possible D gene (5 bases). Trimming removed 5 bases from V and 3 bases from J, with 11 bases in between. The CDR3 covers 13 residues. Germline V gene sequence: CDR1 PRHDT, CDR2 FYEKMQ (reference sequence). The whole variable domain, filled in from reference TRBV13 and TRBJ2-7, reads AAGVIQSPRHLIKEKRETATLKCYPIPRHDTVYWYQQGPGQDPQFLISFYEKMQSDKGSIPDRFSAQQFSDYHSELNMSSLELGDSALYFCASSTRQFYEQYFGPGTRLTVT.

This clonotype was recorded many times. An end of the junction does not agree with germline; a read error may underlie this. J is TRBJ2-4 and V is TRBV12-3 or TRBV12-4, with D possibly TRBD2 on 6 matching bases. This CDR3 has 16 residues. CDR3 in amino acids: CASRGTAELAKNIKYF. The CDR3 DNA sequence: TGTGCCAGCAGGGGGACTGCGGAGCTAGCCAAAAACATTAAGTACTTC.

This chain uses TRBV4-1 with TRBJ1-1; D is uncertain. The V and J ends lost 4 bases and 5 bases respectively, with 8 bases between them. Looked up from germline, CDR1 is MGHRA and CDR2 is YSYEKL. The CDR3 has 12 amino acids. The CDR3 region is CASSPWWTEAFF. The CDR3 DNA sequence: TGCGCCAGCAGCCCATGGTGGACTGAAGCTTTCTTT.

This clonotype was seen ten or more times. The CDR3 loop reads CASSLIGATEAFF. The CDR3 DNA follows: TGTGCCAGCAGCTTGATTGGGGCCACTGAAGCTTTCTTT. The V gene is TRBV5-6, the J gene TRBJ1-1; D is perhaps TRBD1 (5 bases). The CDR3 totals 13 residues. The V end lost 1 base, the J end lost 4 bases, and 8 bases lay between the germline ends. Germline assignment: CDR1 SGHDT and CDR2 YYEEEE.

This clonotype was counted a few times. V usage is TRBV12-3 or TRBV12-4 and J usage is TRBJ1-5; a possible D gene is TRBD1 (5 bases). CDR3 length equals 15 residues. V lost 8 bases to trimming and J lost 3 bases, with 17 bases between them. The CDR3 nucleotides read TGTGCCAGCGACACCGAGACAGAATACAATCAGCCCCAGCATTTT. Translated: CASDTETEYNQPQHF.

This clonotype was detected a few times. The chain employs TRBV2 and TRBJ2-5; TRBD1 is a possible D gene (5 bases). The CDR3 contains 13 residues. V lost 7 bases and J lost 2, with 11 bases in between. Per germline, CDR1 SNHLY and CDR2 FYNNEI. The CDR3 DNA follows: TGTGCCAGCACTACAGGTCATCAAGAGACCCAGTACTTC. Protein sequence: CASTTGHQETQYF.

V is TRBV12-3 or TRBV12-4 and J is TRBJ1-2; D not certain. The CDR3 length is 15 residues. The ends were cut back, 2 bases at V and 4 bases at J, with 14 bases in the middle. The CDR3: CASSLRSSRFYGYTF. The CDR3, as DNA: TGTGCCAGCAGTTTAAGAAGTTCCAGGTTCTATGGCTACACCTTC.

The J gene is TRBJ2-5, the V gene TRBV18, with a weak D call TRBD1 (6 bases). The length of the CDR3 is 14 residues. Germline V gene sequence: CDR1 KGHSH, CDR2 LQKENI. Between the trimmed V and J ends, which lost 2 bases and 5 bases, there was a span of 12 bases. CDR3 residues: CASSPGQPRETQYF. The CDR3 DNA reads as TGTGCCAGCTCACCAGGACAGCCCCGGGAGACCCAGTACTTC.

V gene TRBV12-3 or TRBV12-4 combines with J gene TRBJ2-7; 8 bases agree with TRBD2. Losses at the gene ends were 6 bases for V and 5 bases for J; bases not matched to a gene: 9. The CDR3 runs 14 residues. The CDR3 DNA follows: TGTGCCAGCAGGGGGTCGACTAGCGCGAACGAGCAGTACTTC. This gives the protein CASRGSTSANEQYF.

This clonotype occurred many times. The gene calls are TRBV7-9 and TRBJ1-1, with a possible D match to TRBD1 (5 bases). V gave up 1 base and J gave up 5 bases, with 14 bases separating them. The CDR3 consists of 15 residues. Germline loops: CDR1 SEHNR, CDR2 FQNEAQ (reference sequence). The CDR3 sequence is CASSLVPQGRTEAFF. CDR3 bases: TGTGCCAGCAGCTTAGTCCCGCAGGGAAGGACTGAAGCTTTCTTT.

The chain combines TRBV20-1 with TRBJ2-5; 9 nucleotides line up with TRBD1. The CDR3 totals 15 residues. The germline CDR1 and CDR2 sequences are DFQATT and SNEGSKA (reference sequence). Germline trimming cut 5 bases from V and 4 bases from J; bases unmatched to any gene: 11. CDR3 residues: CSARDREIWAETQYF. Written as DNA, the CDR3 is TGCAGTGCTCGGGACAGGGAGATTTGGGCAGAGACCCAGTACTTC.

This clonotype was found many times. The chain is built from TRBV19 and TRBJ1-5; tentatively, D is TRBD1 (5 bases). CDR1 is LNHDA, CDR2 SQIVND, per germline (reference sequence). Trimming shortened V by 5 bases and J by 0 bases, and 11 bases separated the two germline ends. The CDR3 sequence is 15 residues long. The DNA of the CDR3 is TGTGCCAGTAGTCACCGACAGAATAGCAATCAGCCCCAGCATTTT. Its protein product is CASSHRQNSNQPQHF.